This is a list of T cell receptor beta chains from one sample in a study of regulatory T cells in long-lasting Graves disease. TCRdb re-analysed the multiplex PCR reads in MiXCR, keeping a single row per CDR3 protein. The sample contains around 460,000 distinct CDR3 sequences, 20% to 25% of which appear only once. The sequences come from peripheral blood mononuclear cells (PBMCs), collected when the disease was refractory, from a patient treated with antithyroid drugs. The source of these receptors is a female donor with Graves disease. Each CDR3 is given with its conserved first and last residue. Each record gives: V gene, D gene, J gene, clone size, CDR3 protein, CDR3 DNA. A D gene is named only where the DNA matches it firmly. Clone size is given for some rows only: seen once, a few or many times, or a class if the clone is expanded.

TRBV12-3/TRBV12-4	-	TRBJ1-1	many	CASSLVQTNTEAFF	TGTGCCAGCAGTTTAGTTCAGACCAACACTGAAGCTTTCTTT
TRBV2	-	TRBJ1-5	many	CASSFFGTPSNQPQHF	TGTGCCAGCAGTTTCTTCGGGACCCCTAGCAATCAGCCCCAGCATTTT
TRBV6-5	TRBD2	TRBJ2-7	few	CASSYSYGAGGGEQYF	TGTGCCAGCAGTTACTCCTACGGAGCGGGAGGAGGCGAGCAGTACTTC
TRBV5-1	-	TRBJ2-1	-	CASSLEVGVREQFF	TGCGCCAGCAGCTTGGAAGTGGGGGTTCGGGAGCAGTTCTTC
TRBV28	-	TRBJ2-5	few	CASSFRKETQYF	TGTGCCAGCAGTTTCAGGAAGGAGACCCAGTACTTC
TRBV29-1	TRBD1	TRBJ1-2	many	CSVREGASANYGYTF	TGCAGCGTCAGGGAGGGGGCGTCGGCTAACTATGGCTACACCTTC
TRBV6-1	-	TRBJ1-4	-	CASSGTIKGDNERLFF	TGTGCCAGCAGCGGAACGATAAAGGGAGATAATGAAAGACTGTTTTTT
TRBV19	TRBD1	TRBJ1-1	few	CASSPRQGLGTEAFF	TGTGCCAGTAGTCCTCGACAGGGGCTGGGGACTGAAGCTTTCTTT
TRBV3-1	-	TRBJ1-2	-	CASSSAAGYGYTF	TGTGCCAGCAGCTCCGCGGCAGGCTATGGCTACACCTTC
TRBV6-1	-	TRBJ1-6	many	CASSQWSSPLHF	TGTGCCAGCAGTCAATGGAGTTCACCCCTCCACTTT
TRBV6-1	TRBD1	TRBJ2-7	few	CASGDREGLSYEQYF	TGTGCCAGCGGGGACAGGGAGGGATTATCCTACGAGCAGTACTTC
TRBV11-2	-	TRBJ2-1	-	CASSFGWYEQFF	TGTGCCAGCAGCTTTGGGTGGTATGAGCAGTTCTTC
TRBV25-1	-	TRBJ2-2	-	CASSEYRGGELFF	TGTGCCAGCAGTGAATATCGGGGGGGGGAGCTGTTTTTT
TRBV7-3	TRBD2	TRBJ2-5	many	CASSLAAGGRETQYF	TGTGCCAGCAGCTTAGCGGCGGGGGGCCGCGAGACCCAGTACTTC
TRBV7-3	-	TRBJ1-1	few	CASSFLLDSPNTEAFF	TGTGCCAGCAGCTTTCTCCTAGACAGCCCGAACACTGAAGCTTTCTTT
TRBV7-2	-	TRBJ1-1	-	CASSSQGRNTEAFF	TGTGCCAGCAGCTCGCAGGGGAGGAACACTGAAGCTTTCTTT